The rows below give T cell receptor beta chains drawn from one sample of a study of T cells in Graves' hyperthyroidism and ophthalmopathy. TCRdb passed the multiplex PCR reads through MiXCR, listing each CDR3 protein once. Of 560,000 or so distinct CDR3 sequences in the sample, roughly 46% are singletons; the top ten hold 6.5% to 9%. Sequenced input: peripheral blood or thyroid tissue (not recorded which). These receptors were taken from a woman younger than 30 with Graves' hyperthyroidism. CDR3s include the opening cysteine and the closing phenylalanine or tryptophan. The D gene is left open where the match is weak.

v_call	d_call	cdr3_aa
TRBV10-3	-	CAISEPRRQGHGYEQYF
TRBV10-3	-	CASSPRRRDGYTF
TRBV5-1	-	CASREWAGQIYGYTF
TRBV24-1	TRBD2	CATSDPGGRERNEQFF
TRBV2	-	CASDQGTNSPLHF
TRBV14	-	CASSQVPGAVYGYTF
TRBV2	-	CATSGGMVYGYTF
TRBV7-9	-	CTSSLVYEQYF
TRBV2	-	CASRVDSGANVLTF
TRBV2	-	CASSELAANEKLFF
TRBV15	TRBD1	CATSRATGTNEKLFF
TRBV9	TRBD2	CASTRRAGFVETQYF
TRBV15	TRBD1	CATSRQGVYEQYF
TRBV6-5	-	CASGYTGSTEAFF
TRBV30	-	CAWSKGKEGYTF
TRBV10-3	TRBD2	CASSSRTSGRSSYEQYF
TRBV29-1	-	CSVVGIALMGELFF
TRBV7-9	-	CASSQGQLNTGELFF
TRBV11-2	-	CASSLEGSLTNEKLFF
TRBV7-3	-	CASSSNRGITEAFF
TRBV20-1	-	CSASKGPPYEQYF
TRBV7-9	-	CASSPDGGNYGYTF
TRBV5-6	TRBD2	CASSFGLARYEQYF
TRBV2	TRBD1	CASRDDREDEKLFF
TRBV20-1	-	CSARIVPQETQYF
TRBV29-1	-	CSVEEREAAGELFF
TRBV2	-	CASVQAPNQPQHF
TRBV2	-	CASSGAPEGTEAFF
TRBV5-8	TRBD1	CASSVGQVDDEQYF
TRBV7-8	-	CASSATDQKQYF
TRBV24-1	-	CATEETETYEQYF
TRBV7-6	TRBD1	CASSLVGGAGGYTF
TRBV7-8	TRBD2	CASTGISGASYEQYF
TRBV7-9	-	CASSSTLGNWNTEAFF
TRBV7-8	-	CASSAEGTLNQPQHF
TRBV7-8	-	CASSSRTTGELFF
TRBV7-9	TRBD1	CASSLGQGASKDYGYTF
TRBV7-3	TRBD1	CASSLNQGGEAFF
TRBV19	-	CAYRTDTEAFF
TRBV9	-	CASSLSRQRYNSPLHF
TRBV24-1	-	CATRAGIYEQYF
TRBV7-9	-	CASSLILGIRTGELFF
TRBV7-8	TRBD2	CASSPDWAGGDTGELFF
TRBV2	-	CASSYALLNTEAFF
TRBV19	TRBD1	CASRAGGEILHF
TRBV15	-	CATSITDPGEQYF
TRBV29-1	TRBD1	CSAETGTDSEQYF
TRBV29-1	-	CSAQRWVNGYTF
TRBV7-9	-	CASSLPLRDTGELFF
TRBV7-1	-	CASSLALELATNEKLFF
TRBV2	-	CASSLSGQWGDSPLHF
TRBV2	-	CASSFSWGHETQYF
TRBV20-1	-	CSAGPTGPNQPQHF
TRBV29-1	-	CSGRNTGELFF
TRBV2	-	CASKEQGTSNSPLHF